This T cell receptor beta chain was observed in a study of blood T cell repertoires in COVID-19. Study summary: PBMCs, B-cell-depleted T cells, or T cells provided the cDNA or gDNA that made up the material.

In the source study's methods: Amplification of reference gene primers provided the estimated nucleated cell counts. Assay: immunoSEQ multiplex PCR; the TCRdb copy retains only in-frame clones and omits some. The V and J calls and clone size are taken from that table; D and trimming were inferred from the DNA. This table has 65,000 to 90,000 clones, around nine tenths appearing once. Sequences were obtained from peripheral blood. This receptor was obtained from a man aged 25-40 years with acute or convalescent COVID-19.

CDR3 bases: TGTGCCACCAGCGAACGGGGGTCCGGAGGCTACAATGAGCAGTTCTTC. Its translation: CATSERGSGGYNEQFF. The genes are TRBV15 and TRBJ2-1; tentative D call: TRBD2 (6 bases). The germline V gene encodes CDR1 LNHNV and CDR2 YYDKDF (reference sequence). V gave up 5 bases and J gave up 3 bases, with 17 bases separating them. This CDR3 is 16 amino acids long.